The 25 T cell receptor beta chains below all came from one sample that was sequenced in a study of T cell changes during pregnancy in multiple sclerosis. The repertoire was sequenced with immunoSEQ multiplex PCR; TCRdb's copy has only in-frame clones and lacks some. In the table there are 35,000 to 40,000 clones, 88% of which are singletons. This sample comprised CD4+ T cells from peripheral blood mononuclear cells, obtained before pregnancy. Receptors were obtained from a female donor with multiple sclerosis, enrolled in a pregnancy study.

The chain combines TRBV7-2 with TRBJ2-2, with 13 bases lining up with TRBD2. The J segment lost 6 bases and the V segment lost 5 bases, leaving 9 bases of the junction unmatched. The germline gives CDR1 SGHTA, CDR2 FQGNSA. This CDR3 has 17 amino acids. CDR3 sequence (DNA): TGTGCCAGCAGCCCCAGGACTAGCGGGAGTGTGGCCGGGGAGCTGTTTTTT. Its protein product is CASSPRTSGSVAGELFF.

The J gene is TRBJ1-1, the V gene TRBV28; D is undetermined. V lost 1 base to trimming and J lost 1 base, with 7 bases between them. The CDR3 consists of 14 residues. Germline values: CDR1 MDHEN, CDR2 SYDVKM. In nucleotides, the CDR3 is TGTGCCAGCAGTTTATTCGAGGGGAACACTGAAGCTTTCTTT. It yields the protein CASSLFEGNTEAFF.

The V gene is TRBV16, the J gene TRBJ1-5; maybe TRBD1 (6 bases). The CDR3 has 15 amino acids. Germline assignment: CDR1 KGHSY and CDR2 FQNENV. V was cut by 3 bases and J by 4 bases, with 13 bases left in between. CDR3 DNA: TGTGCCAGCAGCCATTCCGGACAGTCAAATCAGCCCCAGCATTTT. The encoded protein is CASSHSGQSNQPQHF.

This clone was seen a single time. This sequence joins TRBV2 and TRBJ1-1; tentative D call: TRBD1 (6 bases). CDR1 is SNHLY, CDR2 FYNNEI, per germline. There are 14 residues in the CDR3. Between the trimmed V and J ends, which lost 9 bases and 0 bases, there was a span of 14 bases. The CDR3, as DNA: TGTGCCAGTAGGACAGAATACTTGAACACTGAAGCTTTCTTT. It is translated as CASRTEYLNTEAFF.

DNA of the CDR3: TGTGCCAGCAGCTTCCCAGCGGGAGAGGCAGATACGCAGTATTTT. Its translation is CASSFPAGEADTQYF. The chain uses TRBV5-4 and TRBJ2-3; 8 nucleotides match TRBD2. Germline CDR1 SGHNT, CDR2 YYREEE (reference sequence). The J segment lost 4 bases and the V segment lost 2 bases, leaving 6 bases of the junction unmatched. The CDR3 consists of 15 residues.

The J gene is TRBJ2-7, the V gene TRBV10-3; D ambiguous. Germline CDR1 reads ENHRY; CDR2 reads SYGVKD. V was trimmed by 3 bases and J by 3 bases, leaving 3 bases between them. The CDR3 length is 11 residues. The CDR3 is CAISDNYEQYF. The CDR3 region has the DNA TGTGCCATCAGTGACAACTACGAGCAGTACTTC.

The CDR3 protein is CASSIDLFGAGVPFF. The CDR3, as DNA: TGTGCCAGTAGTATAGATCTATTTGGGGCGGGAGTACCGTTCTTC. The rearrangement uses TRBV19 and TRBJ2-1, with 7 bases identical to TRBD2. V trimming: 0 bases; J trimming: 15 bases; junction bases outside the gene matches: 14. CDR1 LNHDA and CDR2 SQIVND come from the germline V gene (reference sequence). CDR3 size: 15 residues.

The chain joins TRBV4-3 to TRBJ1-2; the D gene is possibly TRBD1 (5 bases). Germline V gives CDR1 LGHNA, CDR2 YSLEER. The V and J ends lost 0 bases and 6 bases respectively, with 14 bases between them. The CDR3 loop spans 15 amino acids. Here the CDR3 DNA reads TGCGCCAGCAGCCAAGATCCAGGCAGGGAAGATGGCTACACCTTC. Its translation: CASSQDPGREDGYTF.

The chain combines TRBV11-2 with TRBJ2-1; 8 bases map to TRBD2. CDR1 is SGHAT and CDR2 is FQNNGV in the germline V gene. The CDR3 has 17 amino acids. With 5 bases clipped from V and 0 bases from J, the junction kept 9 bases outside the gene matches. The CDR3 region is CASSRRERESSYNEQFF. CDR3 nucleotides: TGTGCCAGCAGCCGGCGGGAGCGGGAGAGCTCCTACAATGAGCAGTTCTTC. Together with reference TRBV11-2 and TRBJ2-1, the CDR3 gives the full variable domain: EAGVAQSPRYKIIEKRQSVAFWCNPISGHATLYWYQQILGQGPKLLIQFQNNGVVDDSQLPKDRFSAERLKGVDSTLKIQPAKLEDSAVYLCASSRRERESSYNEQFFGPGTRLTVL.

The rearrangement links TRBV6-1 to TRBJ2-3, with D perhaps matching TRBD1 (5 bases). The CDR3 sequence is 16 residues long. Looked up from germline, CDR1 is MNHNS and CDR2 is SASEGT. Trimming took 4 bases from V and 0 from J, leaving 14 bases between them. In DNA form, the CDR3 reads TGTGCCAGCAGTGGCTCTGGACACCCTAGCACAGATACGCAGTATTTT. Translating it yields CASSGSGHPSTDTQYF.

V and J are TRBV5-1 and TRBJ2-5, with D possibly TRBD1 on 5 matching bases. The V gene lost 0 bases and the J gene lost 5 bases, with 8 bases spanning the gap. This CDR3 is built from 13 residues. Germline-derived CDR1 and CDR2 are SGHRS and YFSETQ. CDR3 in DNA: TGCGCCAGCAGCTTGGCCGCAGGGGAGACCCAGTACTTC. Encoded protein: CASSLAAGETQYF.

This clone was seen only once. The chain is built from TRBV28 and TRBJ2-7, with D perhaps TRBD2 (5 bases). Germline V CDR1 and CDR2: MDHEN, SYDVKM. Between the trimmed V and J ends, which lost 4 bases and 6 bases, there was a span of 19 bases. The CDR3 has 15 amino acids. CDR3 loop: CASSSNSGSAFEQYF. CDR3 sequence (DNA): TGTGCCAGCAGTTCTAACAGCGGATCTGCCTTCGAGCAGTACTTC.

V is TRBV5-1 and J is TRBJ2-7; 11 nucleotides match TRBD2. In germline, CDR1 is SGHRS, CDR2 YFSETQ. CDR3 length equals 16 residues. V was clipped by 0 bases and J by 3 bases; unmatched bases: 5. The CDR3 region is CASSLGGTSGNYEQYF. As DNA, the CDR3 is TGCGCCAGCAGCTTGGGTGGGACTAGCGGTAACTACGAGCAGTACTTC. Based on the CDR3 plus reference TRBV5-1 and TRBJ2-7, the full variable domain is KAGVTQTPRYLIKTRGQQVTLSCSPISGHRSVSWYQQTPGQGLQFLFEYFSETQRNKGNFPGRFSGRQFSNSRSEMNVSTLELGDSALYLCASSLGGTSGNYEQYFGPGTRLTVT.

J is TRBJ2-1 and V is TRBV4-2, with D perhaps matching TRBD2 (6 bases). This CDR3 region has 17 residues. Per germline, CDR1 LGHNA and CDR2 YNFKEQ. The V gene lost 4 bases and the J gene lost 2 bases, with 18 bases spanning the gap. CDR3 nucleotide sequence: TGTGCCAGCAGCCTCGGGGTCGGAGGAGGGACCTACAATGAGCAGTTCTTC. This translates into CASSLGVGGGTYNEQFF.

The CDR3 sequence is CASSNPYAGDNEQFF. In DNA form, the CDR3 reads TGTGCCAGCAGCAACCCGTACGCGGGTGACAATGAGCAGTTCTTC. V is TRBV7-2 and J is TRBJ2-1, with D perhaps matching TRBD2 (5 bases). Germline V gives CDR1 SGHTA, CDR2 FQGNSA. The CDR3 is 15 residues long. Trimming stripped 5 bases from V and 5 bases from J, with 16 bases between.

The chain has TRBV5-1 and TRBJ2-1, with 16 bases lining up with TRBD2. This CDR3 has 16 amino acids. Germline CDR1 SGHRS, CDR2 YFSETQ. Trimming cost V 3 bases and J 6 bases; bases outside gene matches: 3. The CDR3: CASSSGTSGRANEQFF. CDR3 nucleotide sequence: TGCGCCAGCAGCTCTGGGACTAGCGGGAGGGCCAATGAGCAGTTCTTC.

This chain links TRBV19 with TRBJ1-1; possibly TRBD1 for D (5 bases). CDR1 is LNHDA, CDR2 SQIVND, per germline (reference sequence). The ends were cut back, 2 bases at V and 5 bases at J, with 12 bases in the middle. The CDR3 runs to 14 residues. The CDR3 DNA sequence: TGTGCCAGTAGTATATCCAGGGTTGGAACTGAAGCTTTCTTT. The encoded protein is CASSISRVGTEAFF. The whole variable domain, filled in from reference TRBV19 and TRBJ1-1, reads DGGITQSPKYLFRKEGQNVTLSCEQNLNHDAMYWYRQDPGQGLRLIYYSQIVNDFQKGDIAEGYSVSREKKESFPLTVTSAQKNPTAFYLCASSISRVGTEAFFGQGTRLTVV.

The V gene is TRBV28, the J gene TRBJ2-2; 7 positions agree with TRBD2. With 2 bases clipped from V and 4 bases from J, the junction kept 7 bases outside the gene matches. The CDR3 totals 16 residues. CDR1 and CDR2 (germline): MDHEN, SYDVKM. The CDR3 DNA is TGTGCCAGCAGTTTAGTCTCCCCGGGGGGCACCGGGGAGCTGTTTTTT. This gives the protein CASSLVSPGGTGELFF.

In its sample, this clone was seen once. V and J are TRBV7-9 and TRBJ2-1, with 8 bases that match TRBD2. Per the germline V gene, CDR1 is SEHNR and CDR2 is FQNEAQ (reference sequence). The CDR3 totals 15 residues. V dropped 8 bases and J dropped 5; count of bases not matched to a gene: 11. The CDR3 DNA is TGTGCCAGCGGAAAAGCGGGAGACCTCCACAATGAGCAGTTCTTC. It is translated as CASGKAGDLHNEQFF.

The gene calls are TRBV28 and TRBJ2-1; 10 nucleotides line up with TRBD2. V shed 6 bases, J shed 6 bases, and the junction held 8 bases outside the gene matches. This CDR3 contains 15 residues. Germline CDR1 and CDR2: MDHEN and SYDVKM. CDR3 loop: CASSTPGTSVNEQFF. The CDR3 nucleotides read TGTGCCAGCAGCACCCCCGGGACTAGCGTCAATGAGCAGTTCTTC.

This sequence joins TRBV28 and TRBJ1-1, with a tentative D call TRBD1 (5 bases). The V and J ends lost 7 bases and 11 bases respectively, with 20 bases between them. Germline CDR1 and CDR2: MDHEN and SYDVKM. There are 13 residues in the CDR3. The CDR3 DNA follows: TGTGCCAGCATACGGTGGCAGGGATCTTTGGCTTTCTTT. This gives the protein CASIRWQGSLAFF.

The chain uses TRBV6-5 and TRBJ2-3, with 8 bases that match TRBD1. V gave up 5 bases and J gave up 0 bases; unmatched junction bases: 1. Germline V gene sequence: CDR1 MNHEY, CDR2 SVGAGI. There are 14 residues in the CDR3. The CDR3 bases are TGTGCCAGCAGTCGACAGGGGAGCACAGATACGCAGTATTTT. It translates to CASSRQGSTDTQYF.

The rearrangement uses TRBV29-1 and TRBJ2-5; D gene unclear. Germline assignment: CDR1 SQVTM and CDR2 ANQGSEA. Deletions cut 4 bases from V and 2 bases from J, with 8 bases between. CDR3 length equals 12 residues. The CDR3 region has the DNA TGCAGCGTTGGCGCAGGACAAGAGACCCAGTACTTC. Its translation is CSVGAGQETQYF.

The J gene is TRBJ2-5, the V gene TRBV5-5; 8 bases map to TRBD2. The germline V gene has CDR1 SGHKS and CDR2 YYEKEE (reference sequence). This CDR3 contains 15 residues. V lost 0 bases to trimming and J lost 5 bases; unmatched junction nucleotides: 6. CDR3 amino acids: CASSLAPTSDETQYF. CDR3 coding DNA: TGTGCCAGCAGCTTGGCCCCGACTAGCGATGAGACCCAGTACTTC. Looking up the rest from reference TRBV5-5 and TRBJ2-5 gives the full variable domain: DAGVTQSPTHLIKTRGQQVTLRCSPISGHKSVSWYQQVLGQGPQFIFQYYEKEERGRGNFPDRFSARQFPNYSSELNVNALLLGDSALYLCASSLAPTSDETQYFGPGTRLLVL.

The V gene is TRBV5-1, the J gene TRBJ1-3; weak D call: TRBD1 (5 bases). The V and J ends lost 4 bases and 7 bases respectively, with 15 bases between them. The CDR3 is 14 amino acids. The V gene's germline CDR1 is SGHRS and CDR2 YFSETQ. CDR3 in amino acids: CASSLDSPWNTIYF. The DNA for the CDR3 is TGCGCCAGCAGCCTAGACAGTCCCTGGAACACCATATATTTT. Supplemented by reference TRBV5-1 and TRBJ1-3, the full variable domain reads KAGVTQTPRYLIKTRGQQVTLSCSPISGHRSVSWYQQTPGQGLQFLFEYFSETQRNKGNFPGRFSGRQFSNSRSEMNVSTLELGDSALYLCASSLDSPWNTIYFGEGSWLTVV.